This record covers a single T cell receptor beta chain. Its antigen is not known. This specimen comes from a study of T cells expressing NK-cell markers. Across the whole study: TCR beta repertoires came from sorted CD3+CD56+NKG2C+, CD3+CD56+NKG2C- and CD3+CD56-NKG2C+ T cells.

The study's findings and limits: The CD3+CD56-NKG2C+ fraction of a handful of donors was also led by these clonotypes.

TCR beta cDNA was made by 5'RACE template switching with UMIs. TCRdb reprocessed the 5' RACE reads, keeping one entry per CDR3 protein, no DNA. The repertoire table contains 200,000 to 300,000 distinct CDR3 sequences. The CDR3 sequence is 13 residues long. Germline V CDR1 and CDR2: SGHVS, FQNEAQ. Input material: blood T cells: a sorted CD56 or NKG2C T cell subset, CD4+ or CD8+ T cells, or bulk PBMC T cells (not recorded which). The gene calls are TRBV7-8 and TRBJ1-1. The sequence derives from a man younger than 30 in good health. CDR3 residues: CASSLDSSTEAFF. The full variable domain, completed using reference TRBV7-8 and TRBJ1-1, is GAGVSQSPRYKVAKRGQDVALRCDPISGHVSLFWYQQALGQGPEFLTYFQNEAQLDKSGLPSDRFFAERPEGSVSTLKIQRTQQEDSAVYLCASSLDSSTEAFFGQGTRLTVV.